The source of this T cell receptor beta chain is a study of blood T cell repertoires in COVID-19. This CDR3 region has 13 residues. The germline V and J ends were trimmed by 5 bases and 8 bases, with 11 bases remaining between them. Germline lookup yields CDR1 SGHRS and CDR2 YFSETQ. Generated by immunoSEQ multiplex PCR, the TCRdb table keeps only in-frame clones and is missing some. The sample comprises 250,000 or so clones, about four fifths of which are singletons, and 3% to 4.5% rests with the top ten. The specimen sequenced was PBMCs or T cells enriched from blood (not recorded which). V is TRBV5-1 and J is TRBJ1-6; D remains unclear. The receptor's source is a woman between 40 and 50 years old who had been exposed to COVID-19. Written as DNA, the CDR3 is TGCGCCAGCAGAGCCACAGTTGATTCACCCCTCCACTTT. Translating gives CASRATVDSPLHF.